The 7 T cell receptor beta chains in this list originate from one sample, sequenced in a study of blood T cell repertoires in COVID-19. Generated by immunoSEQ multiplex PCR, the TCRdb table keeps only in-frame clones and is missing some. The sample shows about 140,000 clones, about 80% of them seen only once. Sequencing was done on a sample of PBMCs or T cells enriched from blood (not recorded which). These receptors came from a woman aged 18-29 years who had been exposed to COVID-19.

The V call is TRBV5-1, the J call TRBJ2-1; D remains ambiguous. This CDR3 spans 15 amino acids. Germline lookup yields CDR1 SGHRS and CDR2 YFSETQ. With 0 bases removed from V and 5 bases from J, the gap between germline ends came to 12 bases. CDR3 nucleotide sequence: TGCGCCAGCAGCTTGGAGCGCGCTCGTAACAATGAGCAGTTCTTC. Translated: CASSLERARNNEQFF.

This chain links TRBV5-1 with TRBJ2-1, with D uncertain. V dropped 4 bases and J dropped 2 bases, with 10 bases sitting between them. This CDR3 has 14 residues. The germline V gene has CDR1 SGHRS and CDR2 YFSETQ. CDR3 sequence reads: CASSTSVTYNEQFF. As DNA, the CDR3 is TGCGCCAGCAGCACCAGCGTCACCTACAATGAGCAGTTCTTC.

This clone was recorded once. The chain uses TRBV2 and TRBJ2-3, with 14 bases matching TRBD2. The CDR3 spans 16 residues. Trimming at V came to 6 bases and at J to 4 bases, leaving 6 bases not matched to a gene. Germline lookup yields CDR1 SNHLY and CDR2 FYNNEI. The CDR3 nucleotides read TGTGCCAGCAGACCCGGACTAGCGGGAGGAGCAGATACGCAGTATTTT. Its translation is CASRPGLAGGADTQYF.

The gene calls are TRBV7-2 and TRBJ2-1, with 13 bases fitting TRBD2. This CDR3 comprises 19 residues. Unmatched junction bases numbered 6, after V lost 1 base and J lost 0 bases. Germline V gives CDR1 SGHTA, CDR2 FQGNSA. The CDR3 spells CASSLGGTSGASSYNEQFF. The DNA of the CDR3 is TGTGCCAGCAGCTTAGGGGGGACTAGCGGGGCGAGCTCCTACAATGAGCAGTTCTTC.

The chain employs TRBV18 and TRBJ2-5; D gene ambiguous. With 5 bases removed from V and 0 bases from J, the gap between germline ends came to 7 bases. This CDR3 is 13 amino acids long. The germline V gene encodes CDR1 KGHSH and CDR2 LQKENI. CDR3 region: CASSSNYQETQYF. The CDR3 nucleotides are TGTGCCAGCTCATCTAATTACCAAGAGACCCAGTACTTC.

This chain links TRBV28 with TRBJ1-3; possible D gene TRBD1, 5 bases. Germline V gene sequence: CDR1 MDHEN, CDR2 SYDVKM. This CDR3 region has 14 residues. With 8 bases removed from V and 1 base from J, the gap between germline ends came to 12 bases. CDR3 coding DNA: TGTGCCAGCGGGACTTTTATGTCTGGAAACACCATATATTTT. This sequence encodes CASGTFMSGNTIYF. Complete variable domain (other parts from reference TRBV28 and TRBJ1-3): DVKVTQSSRYLVKRTGEKVFLECVQDMDHENMFWYRQDPGLGLRLIYFSYDVKMKEKGDIPEGYSVSREKKERFSLILESASTNQTSMYLCASGTFMSGNTIYFGEGSWLTVV.

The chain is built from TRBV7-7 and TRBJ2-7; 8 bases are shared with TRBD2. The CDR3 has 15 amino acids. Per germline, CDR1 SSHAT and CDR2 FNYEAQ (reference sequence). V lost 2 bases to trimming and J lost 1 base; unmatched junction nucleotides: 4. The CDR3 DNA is TGTGCCAGCAGCTTATCCAGCGGGAGTTCCTACGAGCAGTACTTC. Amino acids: CASSLSSGSSYEQYF.